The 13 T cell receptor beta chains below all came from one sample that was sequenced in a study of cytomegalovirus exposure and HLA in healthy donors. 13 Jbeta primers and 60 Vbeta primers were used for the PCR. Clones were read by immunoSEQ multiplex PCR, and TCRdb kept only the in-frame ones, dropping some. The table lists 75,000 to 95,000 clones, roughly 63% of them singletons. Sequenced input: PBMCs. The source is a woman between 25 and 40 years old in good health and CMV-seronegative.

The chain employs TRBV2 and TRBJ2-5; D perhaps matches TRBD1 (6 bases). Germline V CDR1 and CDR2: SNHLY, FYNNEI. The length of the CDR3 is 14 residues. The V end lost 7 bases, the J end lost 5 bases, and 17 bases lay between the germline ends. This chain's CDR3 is CASTSQGSGETQYF. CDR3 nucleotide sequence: TGTGCCAGCACATCCCAGGGGTCCGGTGAGACCCAGTACTTC.

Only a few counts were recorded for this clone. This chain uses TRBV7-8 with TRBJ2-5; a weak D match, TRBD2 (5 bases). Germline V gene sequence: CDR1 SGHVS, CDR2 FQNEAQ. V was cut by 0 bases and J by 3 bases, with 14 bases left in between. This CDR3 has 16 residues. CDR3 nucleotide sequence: TGTGCCAGCAGCTTAGCCACTCGGGGATTCGAAGAGACCCAGTACTTC. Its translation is CASSLATRGFEETQYF.

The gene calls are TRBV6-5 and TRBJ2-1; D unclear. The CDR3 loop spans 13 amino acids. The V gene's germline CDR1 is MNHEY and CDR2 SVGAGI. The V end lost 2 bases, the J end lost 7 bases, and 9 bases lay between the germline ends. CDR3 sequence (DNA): TGTGCCAGCAGTTACGGAGCTCCTAATGAGCAGTTCTTC. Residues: CASSYGAPNEQFF.

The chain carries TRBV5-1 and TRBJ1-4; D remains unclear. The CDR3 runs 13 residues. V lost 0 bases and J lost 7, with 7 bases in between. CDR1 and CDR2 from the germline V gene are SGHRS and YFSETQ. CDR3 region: CASSLASGEKLFF. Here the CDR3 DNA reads TGCGCCAGCAGCTTGGCCAGCGGTGAAAAACTGTTTTTT.

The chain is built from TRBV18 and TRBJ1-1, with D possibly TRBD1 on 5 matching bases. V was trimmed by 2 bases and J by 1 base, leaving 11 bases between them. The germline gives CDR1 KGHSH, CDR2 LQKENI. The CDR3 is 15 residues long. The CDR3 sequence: CASSPMAGQNTEAFF. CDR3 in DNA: TGTGCCAGCTCACCAATGGCAGGGCAGAACACTGAAGCTTTCTTT. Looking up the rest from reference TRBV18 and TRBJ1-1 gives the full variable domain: NAGVMQNPRHLVRRRGQEARLRCSPMKGHSHVYWYRQLPEEGLKFMVYLQKENIIDESGMPKERFSAEFPKEGPSILRIQQVVRGDSAAYFCASSPMAGQNTEAFFGQGTRLTVV.

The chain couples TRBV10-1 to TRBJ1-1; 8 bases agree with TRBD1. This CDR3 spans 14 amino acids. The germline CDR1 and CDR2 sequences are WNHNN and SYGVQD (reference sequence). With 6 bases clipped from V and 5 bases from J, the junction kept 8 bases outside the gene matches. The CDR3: CASRPQGVNTEAFF. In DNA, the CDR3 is TGCGCCAGCAGACCACAGGGGGTCAATACTGAAGCTTTCTTT.

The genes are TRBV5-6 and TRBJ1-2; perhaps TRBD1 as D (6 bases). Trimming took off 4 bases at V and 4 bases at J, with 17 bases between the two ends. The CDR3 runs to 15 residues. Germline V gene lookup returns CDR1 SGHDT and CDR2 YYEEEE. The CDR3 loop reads CASSPVAQGTYGYTF. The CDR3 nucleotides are TGTGCCAGCAGCCCCGTGGCGCAGGGGACCTATGGCTACACCTTC.

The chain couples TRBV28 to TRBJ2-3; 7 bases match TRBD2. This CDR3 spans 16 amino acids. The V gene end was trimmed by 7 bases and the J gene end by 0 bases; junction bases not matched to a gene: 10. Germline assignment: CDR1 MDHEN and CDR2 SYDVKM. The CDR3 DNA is TGTGCCAGCATAGAGAGAGCGGGACTGAGCACAGATACGCAGTATTTT. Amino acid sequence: CASIERAGLSTDTQYF. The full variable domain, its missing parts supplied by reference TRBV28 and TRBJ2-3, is DVKVTQSSRYLVKRTGEKVFLECVQDMDHENMFWYRQDPGLGLRLIYFSYDVKMKEKGDIPEGYSVSREKKERFSLILESASTNQTSMYLCASIERAGLSTDTQYFGPGTRLTVL.

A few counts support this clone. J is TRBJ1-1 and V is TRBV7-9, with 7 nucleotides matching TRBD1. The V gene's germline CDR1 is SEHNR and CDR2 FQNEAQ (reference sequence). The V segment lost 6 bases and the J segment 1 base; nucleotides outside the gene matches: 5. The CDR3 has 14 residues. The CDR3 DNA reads TGTGCCAGCAGGGCCGGGACAGCGAACACTGAAGCTTTCTTT. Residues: CASRAGTANTEAFF.

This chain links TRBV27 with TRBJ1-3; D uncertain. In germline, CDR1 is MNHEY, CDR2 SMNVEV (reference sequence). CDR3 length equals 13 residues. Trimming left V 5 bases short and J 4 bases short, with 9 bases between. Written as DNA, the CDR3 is TGTGCCAGCAGTGGAGGGAGAGGAAACACCATATATTTT. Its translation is CASSGGRGNTIYF.

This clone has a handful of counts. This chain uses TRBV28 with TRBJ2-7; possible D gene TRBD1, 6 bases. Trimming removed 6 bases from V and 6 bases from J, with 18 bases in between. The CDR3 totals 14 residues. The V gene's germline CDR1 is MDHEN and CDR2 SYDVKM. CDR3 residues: CASRKQGSLREQYF. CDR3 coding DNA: TGTGCCAGCAGGAAACAGGGTTCCCTACGCGAGCAGTACTTC.

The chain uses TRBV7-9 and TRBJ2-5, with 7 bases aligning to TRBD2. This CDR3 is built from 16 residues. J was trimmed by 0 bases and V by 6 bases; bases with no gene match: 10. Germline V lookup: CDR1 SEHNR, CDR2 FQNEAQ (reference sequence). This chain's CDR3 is CASSVPGEGYQETQYF. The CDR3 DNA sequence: TGTGCCAGCAGTGTGCCGGGGGAGGGGTACCAAGAGACCCAGTACTTC.

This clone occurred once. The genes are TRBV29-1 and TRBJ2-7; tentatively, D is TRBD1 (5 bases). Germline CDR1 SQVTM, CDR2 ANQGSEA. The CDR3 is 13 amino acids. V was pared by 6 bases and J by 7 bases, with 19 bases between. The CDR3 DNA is TGCAGCGTACGGACATCCCCCCTGGGGGAGCAGTACTTC. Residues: CSVRTSPLGEQYF.